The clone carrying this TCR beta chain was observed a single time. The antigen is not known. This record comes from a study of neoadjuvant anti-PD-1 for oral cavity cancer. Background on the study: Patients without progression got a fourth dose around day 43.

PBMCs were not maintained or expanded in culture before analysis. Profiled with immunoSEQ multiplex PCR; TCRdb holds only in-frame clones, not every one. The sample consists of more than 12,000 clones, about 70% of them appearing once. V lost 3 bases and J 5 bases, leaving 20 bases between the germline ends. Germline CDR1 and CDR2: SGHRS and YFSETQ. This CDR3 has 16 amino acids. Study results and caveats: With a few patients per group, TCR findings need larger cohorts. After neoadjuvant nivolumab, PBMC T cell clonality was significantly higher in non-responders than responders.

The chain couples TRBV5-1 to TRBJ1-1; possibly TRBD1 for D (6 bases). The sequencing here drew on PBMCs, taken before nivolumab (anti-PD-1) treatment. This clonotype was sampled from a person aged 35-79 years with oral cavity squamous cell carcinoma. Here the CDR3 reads CASSSEPTGQRTEAFF. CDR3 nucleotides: TGCGCCAGCAGCTCCGAACCCACAGGGCAGAGGACTGAAGCTTTCTTT.